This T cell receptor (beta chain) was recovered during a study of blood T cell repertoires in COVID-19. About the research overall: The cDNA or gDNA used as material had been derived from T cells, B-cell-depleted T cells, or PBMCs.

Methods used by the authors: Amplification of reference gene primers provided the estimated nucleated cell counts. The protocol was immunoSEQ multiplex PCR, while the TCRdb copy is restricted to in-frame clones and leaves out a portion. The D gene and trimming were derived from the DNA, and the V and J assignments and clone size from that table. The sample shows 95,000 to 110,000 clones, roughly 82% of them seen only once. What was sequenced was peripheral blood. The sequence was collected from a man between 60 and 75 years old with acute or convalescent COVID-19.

In DNA form, the CDR3 reads TGCAGTGCTAGTCCGACAGGCAGCTCCTACGAGCAGTACTTC. Translated: CSASPTGSSYEQYF. The chain recombines TRBV20-1 with TRBJ2-7; possible D gene TRBD1, 6 bases. V gave up 3 bases and J gave up 0 bases, with 12 bases separating them. The CDR3 contains 14 residues. CDR1 DFQATT and CDR2 SNEGSKA come from the germline V gene (reference sequence).